This TCR beta chain derives from a study of T cell repertoires in cytomegalovirus infection. Study overall: Use of recently identified HLA-C-restricted and well-studied HLA-B-restricted CMV epitopes was part of the study. Indications of both CMV infection and matching HLA type were provided by public TCR beta signatures.

The CDR3 loop spans 13 amino acids. V trimming: 4 bases; J trimming: 7 bases; junction bases outside the gene matches: 7. Germline lookup yields CDR1 SGHDT and CDR2 YYEEEE. TCRdb redid the calling of the reads with MiXCR, one entry per CDR3 protein. The sample includes about 700,000 distinct CDR3 sequences, approximately 33% of them seen just once. As to this clonotype: What it binds is not known.

The material was cultured PBMCs, obtained from culture after CMV antigen stimulation. The chain employs TRBV5-6 and TRBJ2-5, with 7 bases aligning to TRBD2. The sequence derives from a human donor in good health (CMV status not recorded). Some clones in this sample may be carry-over from other donors' samples. CDR3 bases: TGTGCCAGCAGCAACCGGGGGAGGGGGACCCAGTACTTC. This gives the protein CASSNRGRGTQYF.